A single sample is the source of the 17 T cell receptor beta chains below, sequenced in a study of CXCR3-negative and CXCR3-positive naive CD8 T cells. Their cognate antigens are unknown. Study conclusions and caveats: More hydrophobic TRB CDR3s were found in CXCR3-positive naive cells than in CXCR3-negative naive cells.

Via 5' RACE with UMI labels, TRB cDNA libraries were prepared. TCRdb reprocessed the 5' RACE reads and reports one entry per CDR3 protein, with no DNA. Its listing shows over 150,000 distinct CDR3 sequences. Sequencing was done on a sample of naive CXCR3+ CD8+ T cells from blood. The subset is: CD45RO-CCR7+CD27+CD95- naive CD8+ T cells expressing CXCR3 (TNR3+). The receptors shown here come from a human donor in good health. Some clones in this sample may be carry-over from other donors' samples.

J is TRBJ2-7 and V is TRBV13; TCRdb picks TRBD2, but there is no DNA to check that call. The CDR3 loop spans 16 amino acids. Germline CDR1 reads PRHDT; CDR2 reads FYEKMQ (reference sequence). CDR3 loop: CASSLGTSGGTYEQYF.

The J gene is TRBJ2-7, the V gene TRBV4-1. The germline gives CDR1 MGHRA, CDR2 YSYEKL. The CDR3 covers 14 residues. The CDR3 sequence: CASSPRLENYEQYF.

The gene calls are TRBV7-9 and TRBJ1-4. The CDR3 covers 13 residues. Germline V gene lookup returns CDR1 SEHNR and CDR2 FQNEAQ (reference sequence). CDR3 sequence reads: CASSYPSHEKLFF.

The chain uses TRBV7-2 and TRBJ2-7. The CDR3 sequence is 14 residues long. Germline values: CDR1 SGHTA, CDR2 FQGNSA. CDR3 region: CASSLGVGFYEQYF.

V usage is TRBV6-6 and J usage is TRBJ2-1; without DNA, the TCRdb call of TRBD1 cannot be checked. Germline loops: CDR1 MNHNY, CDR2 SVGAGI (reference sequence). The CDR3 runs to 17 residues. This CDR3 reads CASSYYNRGSSYNEQFF.

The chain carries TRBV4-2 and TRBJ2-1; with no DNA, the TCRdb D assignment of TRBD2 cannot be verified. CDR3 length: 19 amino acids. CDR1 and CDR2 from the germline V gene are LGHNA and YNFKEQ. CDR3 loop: CASSQDLGLAGVIGNEQFF.

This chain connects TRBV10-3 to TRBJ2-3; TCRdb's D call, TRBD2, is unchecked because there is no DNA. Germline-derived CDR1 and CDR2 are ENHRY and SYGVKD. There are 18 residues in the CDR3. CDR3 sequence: CAISESWTSGDNTDTQYF.

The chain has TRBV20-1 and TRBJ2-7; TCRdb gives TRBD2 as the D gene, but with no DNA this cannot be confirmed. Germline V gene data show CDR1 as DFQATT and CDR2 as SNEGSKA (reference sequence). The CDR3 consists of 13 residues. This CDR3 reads CSAIPSGIYEQYF.

CDR3 loop: CASSYGVGGSNEQFF. V usage is TRBV6-6 and J usage is TRBJ2-1; TCRdb names TRBD1, which stays unverified in the absence of DNA. The CDR3 is 15 residues long. CDR1 and CDR2 from the germline V gene are MNHNY and SVGAGI (reference sequence).

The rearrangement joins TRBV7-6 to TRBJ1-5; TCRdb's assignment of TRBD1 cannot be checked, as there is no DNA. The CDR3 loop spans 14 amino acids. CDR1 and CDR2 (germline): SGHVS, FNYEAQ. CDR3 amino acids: CASSLGHRYQPQHF.

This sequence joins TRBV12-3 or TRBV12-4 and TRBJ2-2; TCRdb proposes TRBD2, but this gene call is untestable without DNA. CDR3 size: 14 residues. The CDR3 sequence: CATPRGVSTGELFF.

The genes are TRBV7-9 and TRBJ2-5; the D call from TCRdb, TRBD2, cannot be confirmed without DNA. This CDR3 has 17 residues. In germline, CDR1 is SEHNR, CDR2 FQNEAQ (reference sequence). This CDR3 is CASSFRTSGAMGETQYF.

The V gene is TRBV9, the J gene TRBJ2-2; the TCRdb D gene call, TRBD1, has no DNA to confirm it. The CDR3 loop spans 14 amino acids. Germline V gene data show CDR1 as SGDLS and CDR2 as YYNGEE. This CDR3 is CASSDRDYTGELFF. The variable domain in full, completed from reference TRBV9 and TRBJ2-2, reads DSGVTQTPKHLITATGQRVTLRCSPRSGDLSVYWYQQSLDQGLQFLIQYYNGEERAKGNILERFSAQQFPDLHSELNLSSLELGDSALYFCASSDRDYTGELFFGEGSRLTVL.

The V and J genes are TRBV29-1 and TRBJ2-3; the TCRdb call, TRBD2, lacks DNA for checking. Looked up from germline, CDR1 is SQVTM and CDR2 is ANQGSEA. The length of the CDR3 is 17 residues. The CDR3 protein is CSAFLAGGRSETDTQYF.

CDR3 amino acids: CASSQETGFLYGYTF. This sequence joins TRBV4-1 and TRBJ1-2; TCRdb designates TRBD1, a call that cannot be tested without DNA. The germline gives CDR1 MGHRA, CDR2 YSYEKL. The CDR3 consists of 15 residues.

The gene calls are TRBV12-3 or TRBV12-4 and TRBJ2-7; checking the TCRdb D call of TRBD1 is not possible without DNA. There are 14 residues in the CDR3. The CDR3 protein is CASSRVGLSYEQYF.

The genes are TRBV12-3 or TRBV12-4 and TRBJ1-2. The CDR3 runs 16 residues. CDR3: CASSPFRTPKLYGYTF.